A selection of T cell receptor beta chains follows, all from one sample in a study of identical twins. TCRdb reprocessed the 5' RACE reads with MiXCR, giving one entry per CDR3 protein. This sample carries a few hundred thousand distinct CDR3 sequences, around 9.6% of them seen once, and the ten largest clones take roughly 3.2%. The same data also contributed to another study, on yellow fever vaccine responses in identical twins.

The sample was PBMCs. All receptors come from a woman between 18 and 30 years old in good health. Both conserved end residues are part of each CDR3. A D gene is named only where the DNA matches it firmly. Size values are once, few and many counts, or a class for expanded clones, and some rows have none.

TRBJ2-1,TRBD2,TRBV5-5,few,CASSLEFAGGLNEQFF,TGTGCCAGCAGCTTGGAATTCGCGGGAGGGCTCAATGAGCAGTTCTTC
TRBJ2-7,-,TRBV15,few,CATSRDHEGPYEQYF,TGTGCCACCAGCAGAGATCACGAGGGACCCTACGAGCAGTACTTC
TRBJ2-7,TRBD1,TRBV9,few,CASSAAGTGAYEQYF,TGTGCCAGCAGCGCCGCCGGGACAGGGGCCTACGAGCAGTACTTC
TRBJ1-1,TRBD1,TRBV10-3,few,CAIRDRAMNTEAFF,TGTGCCATAAGGGACAGAGCCATGAACACTGAAGCTTTCTTT
TRBJ1-5,-,TRBV2,-,CASQLDRDNQPQHF,TGTGCCAGTCAACTGGACAGAGACAATCAGCCCCAGCATTTT
TRBJ1-5,TRBD1,TRBV12-3/TRBV12-4,many,CASRPSGQENQPQHF,TGTGCCAGCAGACCATCAGGACAGGAAAATCAGCCCCAGCATTTT
TRBJ2-3,-,TRBV12-5,many,CASGFSSGTDTQYF,TGTGCTAGTGGTTTTAGTAGCGGCACAGATACGCAGTATTTT
TRBJ2-1,-,TRBV5-1,many,CASSLVLSNEQFF,TGCGCCAGCAGCTTGGTACTGAGCAATGAGCAGTTCTTC
TRBJ2-7,-,TRBV6-5,many,CASSYSQVYEQYF,TGTGCCAGCAGTTACTCACAGGTTTACGAGCAGTACTTC
TRBJ1-5,-,TRBV29-1,many,CSGRQVWGYSNQPQHF,TGCAGCGGCCGACAGGTGTGGGGCTATAGCAATCAGCCCCAGCATTTT
TRBJ2-7,TRBD1,TRBV7-9,few,CASSPGQPPYEQYF,TGTGCCAGCAGCCCGGGACAGCCACCCTACGAGCAGTACTTC
TRBJ2-7,TRBD1,TRBV29-1,-,CSATKAVRTGFSYEQYF,TGCAGCGCCACCAAAGCTGTTAGGACAGGGTTTTCCTACGAGCAGTACTTC
TRBJ1-6,-,TRBV4-1,few,CASSPGQLSSYNSPLHF,TGCGCCAGCAGCCCCGGACAGCTGAGCTCCTATAATTCACCCCTCCACTTT
TRBJ1-5,TRBD1,TRBV12-3/TRBV12-4,few,CASSNRQGAQPQHF,TGTGCCAGCAGCAATAGACAGGGGGCTCAGCCCCAGCATTTT
TRBJ2-2,-,TRBV7-9,few,CASSLPGLNTGELFF,TGTGCCAGCAGCTTACCAGGCTTAAACACCGGGGAGCTGTTTTTT
TRBJ2-7,TRBD1,TRBV5-1,-,CASRGTAKAYEQYF,TGCGCCAGCAGGGGGACAGCTAAAGCCTACGAGCAGTACTTC
TRBJ2-3,TRBD1,TRBV24-1,many,CATSDPGQGRGDTQYF,TGTGCCACCAGTGACCCGGGACAGGGGCGCGGAGATACGCAGTATTTT
TRBJ2-2,-,TRBV5-1,-,CASTKNRAQSHTGELFF,TGCGCCAGCACCAAGAATAGGGCACAATCCCACACCGGGGAGCTGTTTTTT
TRBJ2-3,-,TRBV5-1,many,CASSLGRVTDTQYF,TGCGCCAGCAGCTTGGGCCGGGTCACAGATACGCAGTATTTT
TRBJ2-7,TRBD2,TRBV4-3,many,CASSQISGSTIYEQYF,TGCGCCAGCAGCCAAATTAGCGGGAGTACCATCTACGAGCAGTACTTC
TRBJ2-2,-,TRBV6-5,few,CASSYEVTGELFF,TGTGCCAGCAGTTACGAGGTTACCGGGGAGCTGTTTTTT
TRBJ2-5,-,TRBV18,-,CASSPRGEEETQYF,TGTGCCAGCTCACCACGGGGGGAAGAAGAGACCCAGTACTTC
TRBJ2-1,TRBD2,TRBV29-1,-,CSVEGTSVYNEQFF,TGCAGCGTTGAGGGGACTAGCGTCTACAATGAGCAGTTCTTC
TRBJ2-7,TRBD1,TRBV7-9,many,CASSLGGQGASYEQYF,TGTGCCAGCAGCTTAGGGGGACAGGGGGCTTCGTACGAGCAGTACTTC
TRBJ1-3,-,TRBV20-1,-,CSARDKGSLSGNTIYF,TGCAGTGCTAGAGACAAGGGGTCCCTCTCTGGAAACACCATATATTTT
TRBJ2-7,TRBD2,TRBV7-2,-,CASSSGTSGLQYF,TGTGCCAGCAGCTCGGGGACTAGCGGATTGCAGTACTTC
TRBJ2-1,-,TRBV4-3,-,CASSRRPSYNEQFF,TGCGCCAGCAGCCGGAGGCCCTCCTACAATGAGCAGTTCTTC
TRBJ2-1,-,TRBV6-2/TRBV6-3,few,CASSSLNEQFF,TGTGCCAGCAGTTCCCTCAATGAGCAGTTCTTC